The 18 T cell receptor beta chains below come from one sample, sequenced in a study of blood T cell repertoires in COVID-19. The table came from immunoSEQ multiplex PCR; TCRdb's copy has only in-frame clones and leaves some out. The data contain some 340,000 clones, approximately 90% of them seen just once; the ten biggest clones take up about 4.2%. The specimen was PBMCs or T cells enriched from blood (not recorded which). Receptors were obtained from a woman aged 25 to 39 who had been exposed to COVID-19.

J is TRBJ1-2 and V is TRBV3-1 (or the pseudogene TRBV3-2); TRBD1 agrees at 9 bases. V lost 11 bases to trimming and J lost 4 bases; unmatched junction nucleotides: 8. Germline V gene lookup returns CDR1 LGHDT and CDR2 YNNKEL (reference sequence). The CDR3 runs to 13 residues. CDR3 residues: CAARGTGIYGYTF. The CDR3 region has the DNA TGTGCCGCGCGAGGGACAGGGATCTATGGCTACACCTTC.

CDR3 amino acids: CASSSGTGSISGNTIYF. The CDR3 nucleotides read TGCGCCAGCAGCTCTGGGACAGGGAGCATTTCTGGAAACACCATATATTTT. The chain is built from TRBV5-1 and TRBJ1-3, with 9 bases identical to TRBD1. Germline-derived CDR1 and CDR2 are SGHRS and YFSETQ. The CDR3 covers 17 residues. V shed 3 bases, J shed 1 base, and the junction held 8 bases outside the gene matches.

The CDR3 region has the DNA TGTGCCAGCAGGGGTCAGGGGGCGATTGGTGAAAAACTGTTTTTT. Protein sequence: CASRGQGAIGEKLFF. The chain recombines TRBV3-1 (or the pseudogene TRBV3-2) with TRBJ1-4, with TRBD1 matching 8 bases. Germline V gives CDR1 LGHDT, CDR2 YNNKEL (reference sequence). The trim removed 6 bases at V and 7 bases at J, leaving 10 bases unmatched. The CDR3 extends over 15 amino acids.

The chain is built from TRBV13 and TRBJ2-6; D is uncertain. Trimming cost V 5 bases and J 0 bases, with 5 bases left between them. Germline lookup yields CDR1 PRHDT and CDR2 FYEKMQ (reference sequence). The CDR3 loop spans 14 amino acids. DNA for the CDR3: TGTGCCAGCAGCCCGTTCTCTGGGGCCAACGTCCTGACTTTC. It specifies CASSPFSGANVLTF. The whole variable domain, remainder taken from reference TRBV13 and TRBJ2-6, is AAGVIQSPRHLIKEKRETATLKCYPIPRHDTVYWYQQGPGQDPQFLISFYEKMQSDKGSIPDRFSAQQFSDYHSELNMSSLELGDSALYFCASSPFSGANVLTFGAGSRLTVL.

This clone was found once. This chain joins TRBV7-9 and TRBJ2-3, with 8 positions matching TRBD2. CDR1 is SEHNR and CDR2 is FQNEAQ in the germline V gene (reference sequence). The length of the CDR3 is 14 residues. Losses at the gene ends were 7 bases for V and 0 bases for J; bases not matched to a gene: 3. Written as DNA, the CDR3 is TGTGCCAGCAACCCGGGGGGGAGCACAGATACGCAGTATTTT. Translated, it gives CASNPGGSTDTQYF.

V is TRBV19 and J is TRBJ1-2; tentative D call: TRBD1 (6 bases). V lost 7 bases and J 4 bases, leaving 16 bases between the germline ends. The germline V gene encodes CDR1 LNHDA and CDR2 SQIVND (reference sequence). The CDR3 spans 14 residues. The CDR3 sequence is CASTPVGATYGYTF. The CDR3 DNA reads TGTGCCAGTACTCCCGTGGGGGCAACCTATGGCTACACCTTC.

The rearrangement joins TRBV3-1 (or the pseudogene TRBV3-2) to TRBJ2-5; 8 positions match TRBD2. V shed 3 bases and J 2 bases; nucleotides not matched to a gene: 5. CDR3 size: 15 residues. Germline assignment: CDR1 LGHDT and CDR2 YNNKEL (reference sequence). The CDR3 is CASSQSGGLQETQYF. CDR3 DNA: TGTGCCAGCAGCCAGTCGGGGGGGCTACAAGAGACCCAGTACTTC.

The rearrangement links TRBV5-1 to TRBJ1-4, with D tentatively TRBD1 (5 bases). Trimming shortened V by 4 bases and J by 8 bases, and 21 bases separated the two germline ends. Germline CDR1 is SGHRS and CDR2 is YFSETQ. The CDR3 length is 16 residues. DNA for the CDR3: TGCGCCAGCAGCCAGGACCTTGGAGGAGGGGACGAAAAACTGTTTTTT. Residues: CASSQDLGGGDEKLFF.

This chain uses TRBV4-2 with TRBJ1-2; 8 bases agree with TRBD1. The CDR3 has 16 residues. After removal of 7 bases from V and 0 bases from J, the junction contained 10 bases not matched to a gene. CDR1 is LGHNA and CDR2 is YNFKEQ in the germline V gene. The CDR3 nucleotides read TGTGCCAGCACCGAACGACAGGGGACGGCTAACTATGGCTACACCTTC. It encodes CASTERQGTANYGYTF.

Notes on this clone: The identical CDR3 is also encoded by other nucleotide sequences in the sample. The CDR3 coding sequence is TGTGCCAGTAGTATAGGAGGAAGAAGGACTGAAGCTTTCTTT. Translated, it gives CASSIGGRRTEAFF. This rearrangement joins TRBV19 to TRBJ1-1; D uncertain. The CDR3 spans 14 residues. Germline CDR1 and CDR2: LNHDA and SQIVND (reference sequence). V was pared by 1 base and J by 5 bases, with 11 bases between.

This chain connects TRBV10-3 to TRBJ2-3, with TRBD1 matching 7 bases. With 7 bases clipped from V and 2 bases from J, the junction kept 6 bases outside the gene matches. The CDR3 totals 14 residues. Per the germline V gene, CDR1 is ENHRY and CDR2 is SYGVKD. The CDR3 spells CAITKGANTDTQYF. CDR3 in DNA: TGTGCCATCACGAAGGGGGCAAACACAGATACGCAGTATTTT.

V and J are TRBV5-1 and TRBJ2-5, with 7 bases identical to TRBD1. Per the germline V gene, CDR1 is SGHRS and CDR2 is YFSETQ. Trimming removed 0 bases from V and 5 bases from J; junction bases left unmatched: 7. The CDR3 extends over 15 amino acids. The CDR3 sequence is CASSLVYRGAETQYF. DNA for the CDR3: TGCGCCAGCAGCTTGGTGTACAGGGGAGCCGAGACCCAGTACTTC. Complete variable domain (other parts from reference TRBV5-1 and TRBJ2-5): KAGVTQTPRYLIKTRGQQVTLSCSPISGHRSVSWYQQTPGQGLQFLFEYFSETQRNKGNFPGRFSGRQFSNSRSEMNVSTLELGDSALYLCASSLVYRGAETQYFGPGTRLLVL.

This chain joins TRBV18 and TRBJ2-1, with D perhaps TRBD2 (6 bases). The CDR3 loop spans 12 amino acids. V was clipped by 5 bases and J by 9 bases, with 11 bases between them. Looked up from germline, CDR1 is KGHSH and CDR2 is LQKENI. In DNA form, the CDR3 reads TGTGCCAGCTCAACTAGCCCCACTGAGCAGTTCTTC. Translation: CASSTSPTEQFF. Full variable domain (rest looked up from reference TRBV18 and TRBJ2-1): NAGVMQNPRHLVRRRGQEARLRCSPMKGHSHVYWYRQLPEEGLKFMVYLQKENIIDESGMPKERFSAEFPKEGPSILRIQQVVRGDSAAYFCASSTSPTEQFFGPGTRLTVL.

The J gene is TRBJ1-4, the V gene TRBV7-2; D perhaps matches TRBD1 (5 bases). Germline assignment: CDR1 SGHTA and CDR2 FQGNSA. The CDR3 has 13 residues. V lost 3 bases and J 7 bases, leaving 9 bases between the germline ends. The CDR3 is CASSLGEAEKLFF. DNA for the CDR3: TGTGCCAGCAGCTTGGGGGAGGCTGAAAAACTGTTTTTT.

The chain has TRBV3-1 (or the pseudogene TRBV3-2) and TRBJ1-2, with TRBD1 matching over 9 bases. Germline V CDR1 and CDR2: LGHDT, YNNKEL (reference sequence). The CDR3 is 13 residues long. V lost 1 base to trimming and J lost 9 bases; unmatched junction nucleotides: 3. CDR3 in DNA: TGTGCCAGCAGCCAAGGACAGGGGGTAAGCTACACCTTC. Translating gives CASSQGQGVSYTF.

This sequence joins TRBV24-1 and TRBJ1-2; weak D call: TRBD1 (5 bases). Looked up from germline, CDR1 is KGHDR and CDR2 is SFDVKD. The CDR3 is 13 amino acids. V gave up 3 bases and J gave up 5 bases, with 9 bases separating them. The CDR3 here is CATSDPTGYGYTF. CDR3 DNA: TGTGCCACCAGTGATCCAACAGGATATGGCTACACCTTC.

The genes are TRBV28 and TRBJ1-4; D is possibly TRBD1 (5 bases). CDR1 is MDHEN, CDR2 SYDVKM, per germline. The CDR3 is 11 residues long. Trimming took off 2 bases at V and 14 bases at J, with 9 bases between the two ends. This CDR3 is CASSLNRMLFF. As DNA, the CDR3 is TGTGCCAGCAGTTTAAACAGGATGCTGTTTTTT.

This sequence joins TRBV18 and TRBJ1-1; D is unresolved. V lost 3 bases and J lost 4, with 12 bases in between. The germline V gene has CDR1 KGHSH and CDR2 LQKENI. The CDR3 is 14 residues long. The chain's CDR3 is CASSPWSLGTEAFF. DNA for the CDR3: TGTGCCAGCTCACCGTGGTCCCTCGGCACTGAAGCTTTCTTT.